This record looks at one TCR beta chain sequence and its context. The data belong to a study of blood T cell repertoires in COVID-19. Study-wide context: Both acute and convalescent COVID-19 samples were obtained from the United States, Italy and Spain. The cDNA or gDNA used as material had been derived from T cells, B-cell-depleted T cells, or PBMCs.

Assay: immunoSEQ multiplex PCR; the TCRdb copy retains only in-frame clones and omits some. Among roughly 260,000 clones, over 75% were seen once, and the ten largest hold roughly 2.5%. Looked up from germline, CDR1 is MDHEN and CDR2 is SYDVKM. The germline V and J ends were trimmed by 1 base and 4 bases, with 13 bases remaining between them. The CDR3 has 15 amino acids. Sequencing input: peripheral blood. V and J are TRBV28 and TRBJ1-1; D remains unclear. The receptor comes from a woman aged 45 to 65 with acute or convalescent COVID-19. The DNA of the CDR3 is TGTGCCAGCAGTTTATTCGAGGGTTCGAGCACTGAAGCTTTCTTT. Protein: CASSLFEGSSTEAFF.